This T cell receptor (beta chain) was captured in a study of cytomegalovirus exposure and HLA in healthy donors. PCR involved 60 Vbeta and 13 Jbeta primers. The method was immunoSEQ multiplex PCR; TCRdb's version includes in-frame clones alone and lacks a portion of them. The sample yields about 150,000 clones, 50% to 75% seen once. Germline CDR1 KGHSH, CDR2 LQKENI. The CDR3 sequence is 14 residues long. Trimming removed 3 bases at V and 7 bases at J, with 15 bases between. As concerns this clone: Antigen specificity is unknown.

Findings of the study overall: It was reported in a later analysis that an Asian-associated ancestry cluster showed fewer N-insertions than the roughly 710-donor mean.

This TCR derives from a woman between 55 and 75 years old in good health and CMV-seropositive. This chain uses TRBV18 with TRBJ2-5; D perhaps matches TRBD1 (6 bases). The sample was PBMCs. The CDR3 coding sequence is TGTGCCAGCTCACCTGGGGGCGAGGATTCGACCCAGTACTTC. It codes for CASSPGGEDSTQYF.